The 32 T cell receptor beta chains given below trace back to one sample, sequenced in a study of shared T cell receptors in the human thymus. Assay used: immunoSEQ multiplex PCR; TCRdb lists only in-frame clones, some missing. Here the sample spans about 380,000 clones, over 90% being singletons. The sample was thymocytes. The receptors shown here come from a human donor.

This clone has just one count. The rearrangement joins TRBV5-5 to TRBJ1-2, with no clear D. Looked up from germline, CDR1 is SGHKS and CDR2 is YYEKEE (reference sequence). Trimming removed 1 base at V and 6 bases at J, with 10 bases between. The CDR3 length is 13 residues. DNA of the CDR3: TGTGCCAGCAGCTTGTTCGTGGTCCATGGCTACACCTTC. Translated, it gives CASSLFVVHGYTF.

J is TRBJ2-7 and V is TRBV20-1; tentative D call: TRBD2 (6 bases). The CDR3 is 10 residues long. Germline CDR1 DFQATT, CDR2 SNEGSKA (reference sequence). Written as DNA, the CDR3 is TGCAGCTTAGCGGCCTACGAGCAGTACTTC. It yields the protein CSLAAYEQYF.

The genes are TRBV11-2 and TRBJ2-5, with D unresolved. V shed 5 bases and J shed 0 bases, with 13 bases lying between them. Per germline, CDR1 SGHAT and CDR2 FQNNGV. This CDR3 has 15 amino acids. For the CDR3, the DNA is TGTGCCAGCAGCCCCCGGACGCATAACCAAGAGACCCAGTACTTC. It is translated as CASSPRTHNQETQYF.

The V call is TRBV7-9, the J call TRBJ2-1; 16 nucleotides match TRBD2. V lost 5 bases, J lost 4 bases, and 11 bases stayed unmatched. The CDR3 spans 19 residues. Germline CDR1 and CDR2: SEHNR and FQNEAQ (reference sequence). Here the CDR3 reads CASSPVGTSGRAPYNEQFF. As DNA, the CDR3 is TGTGCCAGCAGCCCTGTTGGGACTAGCGGGAGGGCCCCTTACAATGAGCAGTTCTTC.

CDR3 in DNA: TGTGCCAGCAGCTTAGTACCCAACAAAAAGACAGGGATTCTTGGCTACACCTTC. Amino acids: CASSLVPNKKTGILGYTF. The genes are TRBV7-2 and TRBJ1-2; 7 nucleotides align to TRBD1. Germline V gene data show CDR1 as SGHTA and CDR2 as FQGNSA. With V trimmed by 1 base and J by 7 bases, 18 bases remained unmatched. This CDR3 comprises 18 residues.

V usage is TRBV5-1 and J usage is TRBJ2-4, with a possible D match to TRBD1 (6 bases). V gave up 3 bases and J gave up 8 bases, with 18 bases separating them. CDR1 is SGHRS, CDR2 YFSETQ, per germline. This CDR3 has 15 residues. This chain's CDR3 is CASSYNRDQEDIQYF. Written as DNA, the CDR3 is TGCGCCAGCAGCTATAACAGGGACCAGGAGGACATTCAGTACTTC.

V is TRBV28 and J is TRBJ1-2; no clear D gene. Germline CDR1 MDHEN, CDR2 SYDVKM. The CDR3 is made up of 13 amino acids. V was cut by 6 bases and J by 3 bases, with 11 bases left in between. The DNA for the CDR3 is TGTGCCAGCAGGCCCCGGGCCCACTATGGCTACACCTTC. Its protein product is CASRPRAHYGYTF.

The genes are TRBV6-5 and TRBJ1-2; no clear D. Germline V gene data show CDR1 as MNHEY and CDR2 as SVGAGI. CDR3 length: 14 residues. Trimming shortened V by 2 bases and J by 6 bases, and 13 bases separated the two germline ends. The CDR3 coding sequence is TGTGCCAGCAGTTACAATGGGCAAACTAATGGCTACACCTTC. Its protein is CASSYNGQTNGYTF.

In its sample, this clone was seen once. Other DNA sequences from this sample encode an identical CDR3 as well. CDR3 nucleotides: TGTGCCAGCAGTTCAGGACACACTGAAGCTTTCTTT. Encoded protein: CASSSGHTEAFF. The chain is built from TRBV28 and TRBJ1-1; no firm D call. Germline values: CDR1 MDHEN, CDR2 SYDVKM. The CDR3 has 12 amino acids. V lost 4 bases and J 3 bases, leaving 6 bases between the germline ends.

The V gene is TRBV28, the J gene TRBJ2-7; perhaps TRBD1 as D (6 bases). The germline gives CDR1 MDHEN, CDR2 SYDVKM. V gave up 2 bases and J gave up 2 bases, with 16 bases separating them. The CDR3 has 16 amino acids. CDR3 amino acids: CASSLHSRGLPYEQYF. CDR3 in DNA: TGTGCCAGCAGTTTACATAGCAGGGGTCTACCCTACGAGCAGTACTTC.

V usage is TRBV29-1 and J usage is TRBJ1-5; tentatively, D is TRBD1 (5 bases). Germline CDR1 and CDR2: SQVTM and ANQGSEA. The CDR3 sequence is 13 residues long. DNA of the CDR3: TGCAGTGCTGCATGGGGGAGGAATCAGCCCCAGCATTTT. Amino acids: CSAAWGRNQPQHF.

The chain employs TRBV6-1 and TRBJ1-4, with 8 bases lining up with TRBD1. CDR1 is MNHNS and CDR2 is SASEGT in the germline V gene. V was pared by 4 bases and J by 8 bases, with 9 bases of the junction left unmatched. The CDR3 runs to 15 residues. The CDR3 DNA is TGTGCCAGCAGTGCGCCAGGGGGCATAAAGGAAAAACTGTTTTTT. It encodes CASSAPGGIKEKLFF.

The chain combines TRBV11-2 with TRBJ2-7; the D gene could be TRBD1 or TRBD2 (6 bases each). The CDR3 loop spans 15 amino acids. V was clipped by 1 base and J by 2 bases, with 12 bases between them. Germline V gene sequence: CDR1 SGHAT, CDR2 FQNNGV. The CDR3 DNA reads TGTGCCAGCAGCTTAGGGCGGGGACACGCCTACGAGCAGTACTTC. Translated, it gives CASSLGRGHAYEQYF. The full variable domain, its missing parts supplied by reference TRBV11-2 and TRBJ2-7, is EAGVAQSPRYKIIEKRQSVAFWCNPISGHATLYWYQQILGQGPKLLIQFQNNGVVDDSQLPKDRFSAERLKGVDSTLKIQPAKLEDSAVYLCASSLGRGHAYEQYFGPGTRLTVT.

The chain uses TRBV15 and TRBJ1-5, with a possible D match to TRBD1 (6 bases). Germline-derived CDR1 and CDR2 are LNHNV and YYDKDF (reference sequence). V shed 5 bases and J shed 2 bases, with 13 bases lying between them. The CDR3 covers 15 residues. CDR3 nucleotides: TGTGCCACCAGCGCCGGGGCAGGGGGCAATCAGCCCCAGCATTTT. Its protein product is CATSAGAGGNQPQHF.

The J gene is TRBJ2-7, the V gene TRBV6-9, with TRBD1 identical over 8 bases. With V trimmed by 6 bases and J by 0 bases, 7 bases remained unmatched. Germline V gene lookup returns CDR1 MNHGY and CDR2 SVAAGI. CDR3 size: 15 residues. The CDR3 DNA reads as TGTGCCAGCAGCGACAGGGGCCGGAGCTCCTACGAGCAGTACTTC. This encodes CASSDRGRSSYEQYF.

The rearrangement uses TRBV28 and TRBJ2-7; the match to TRBD1 covers 7 bases. Germline CDR1 is MDHEN and CDR2 is SYDVKM. This CDR3 spans 14 amino acids. V shed 5 bases, J shed 3 bases, and the junction held 7 bases outside the gene matches. The CDR3: CASSPRDSLYEQYF. CDR3 sequence (DNA): TGTGCCAGCAGTCCCAGGGACAGCCTCTACGAGCAGTACTTC.

J is TRBJ2-1 and V is TRBV11-2, with 9 bases aligning to TRBD1. Losses at the gene ends were 2 bases for V and 1 base for J; bases not matched to a gene: 6. The CDR3 spans 17 residues. In germline, CDR1 is SGHAT, CDR2 FQNNGV. For the CDR3, the DNA is TGTGCCAGCAGCTTATTCCGGACAGGGGTTTCCTACAATGAGCAGTTCTTC. This codes for CASSLFRTGVSYNEQFF. The full variable domain, completed using reference TRBV11-2 and TRBJ2-1, is EAGVAQSPRYKIIEKRQSVAFWCNPISGHATLYWYQQILGQGPKLLIQFQNNGVVDDSQLPKDRFSAERLKGVDSTLKIQPAKLEDSAVYLCASSLFRTGVSYNEQFFGPGTRLTVL.

The V gene is TRBV7-2, the J gene TRBJ2-7, with 10 bases identical to TRBD2. With 6 bases clipped from V and 5 bases from J, the junction kept 10 bases outside the gene matches. Germline CDR1 and CDR2: SGHTA and FQGNSA. The length of the CDR3 is 15 residues. The CDR3 DNA is TGTGCCAGCAGGACAGAGCGGGAGGGCCCGGACGAGCAGTACTTC. Amino acids: CASRTEREGPDEQYF.

V is TRBV29-1 and J is TRBJ2-6, with TRBD1 matching over 8 bases. CDR1 and CDR2 from the germline V gene are SQVTM and ANQGSEA. This CDR3 has 19 amino acids. The V and J ends lost 6 bases and 3 bases, in that order; junction bases with no gene match: 19. CDR3 region: CSVMPTGAHIRGGANVLTF. CDR3 coding DNA: TGCAGCGTGATGCCGACAGGGGCCCATATTAGGGGTGGGGCCAACGTCCTGACTTTC.

This clone was seen a handful of times. The chain joins TRBV7-9 to TRBJ1-2; possibly TRBD1 for D (6 bases). The CDR3 length is 14 residues. CDR1 is SEHNR, CDR2 FQNEAQ, per germline (reference sequence). V lost 5 bases and J 6 bases, leaving 16 bases between the germline ends. Here the CDR3 DNA reads TGTGCCAGCAGCCCACGACAGGTTGAGCATGGCTACACCTTC. It specifies CASSPRQVEHGYTF. The complete variable domain, with remaining parts taken from reference TRBV7-9 and TRBJ1-2, reads DTGVSQNPRHKITKRGQNVTFRCDPISEHNRLYWYRQTLGQGPEFLTYFQNEAQLEKSRLLSDRFSAERPKGSFSTLEIQRTEQGDSAMYLCASSPRQVEHGYTFGSGTRLTVV.

This chain connects TRBV5-6 to TRBJ2-2; the match to TRBD2 covers 10 bases. Germline V CDR1 and CDR2: SGHDT, YYEEEE. This CDR3 region has 17 residues. The V gene end was trimmed by 2 bases and the J gene end by 4 bases; junction bases not matched to a gene: 8. CDR3 DNA sequence: TGTGCCAGCAGCTTCAAAGCGGGAGGGCCCGGCACCGGGGAGCTGTTTTTT. Residues: CASSFKAGGPGTGELFF.

The chain carries TRBV5-4 and TRBJ2-3; 13 bases align to TRBD2. This CDR3 spans 17 amino acids. Per germline, CDR1 SGHNT and CDR2 YYREEE (reference sequence). V shed 1 base and J 5 bases; nucleotides not matched to a gene: 7. The CDR3 DNA sequence: TGTGCCAGCAGCTTGCCCGGACTAGCGGGAGCGGGAGATACGCAGTATTTT. Translated, it gives CASSLPGLAGAGDTQYF. Variable domain in full (rest from reference TRBV5-4 and TRBJ2-3): ETGVTQSPTHLIKTRGQQVTLRCSSQSGHNTVSWYQQALGQGPQFIFQYYREEENGRGNFPPRFSGLQFPNYSSELNVNALELDDSALYLCASSLPGLAGAGDTQYFGPGTRLTVL.

The chain carries TRBV2 and TRBJ1-2; D is unresolved. Germline lookup yields CDR1 SNHLY and CDR2 FYNNEI. This CDR3 is built from 15 residues. V was clipped by 4 bases and J by 7 bases, with 19 bases between them. The CDR3 DNA is TGTGCCAGCAGTGGCGGCAGCCAGAGTATTTGTGGCTACACCTTC. It specifies CASSGGSQSICGYTF.

This rearrangement joins TRBV28 to TRBJ1-5; no reliable D call. Trimming removed 6 bases from V and 0 bases from J, with 30 bases in between. This CDR3 has 21 residues. CDR1 and CDR2 from the germline V gene are MDHEN and SYDVKM. The CDR3 DNA sequence: TGTGCCAGCAGCGGTCAACCTCATAAGGGAGGCTCTACCCTTAGCAATCAGCCCCAGCATTTT. This encodes CASSGQPHKGGSTLSNQPQHF.

This sequence joins TRBV4-2 and TRBJ1-3; 9 positions match TRBD1. CDR3 length: 15 amino acids. Germline CDR1 and CDR2: LGHNA and YNFKEQ. J lost 1 base, V lost 3 bases, and 1 base had no gene match. The chain's CDR3 is CASSHGTGSGNTIYF. As DNA, the CDR3 is TGTGCCAGCAGCCACGGGACAGGGTCTGGAAACACCATATATTTT.

The rearrangement links TRBV6-1 to TRBJ1-1; no clear D. The CDR3 extends over 15 amino acids. Trimming shortened V by 1 base and J by 0 bases, and 9 bases separated the two germline ends. Germline-derived CDR1 and CDR2 are MNHNS and SASEGT. In nucleotides, the CDR3 is TGTGCCAGCAGTGAAGAATTTGGGTTGAACACTGAAGCTTTCTTT. Translated, it gives CASSEEFGLNTEAFF.

V and J are TRBV20-1 and TRBJ1-2, with unresolved D. The CDR3 runs to 11 residues. V gave up 3 bases and J gave up 7 bases, with 9 bases separating them. CDR1 and CDR2 from the germline V gene are DFQATT and SNEGSKA (reference sequence). DNA of the CDR3: TGCAGTGCTAGTGGGCAGGCTGGCTACACCTTC. This gives the protein CSASGQAGYTF.

V is TRBV20-1 and J is TRBJ2-1, with D unresolved. Trimming took off 2 bases at V and 9 bases at J, with 8 bases between the two ends. Germline lookup yields CDR1 DFQATT and CDR2 SNEGSKA (reference sequence). CDR3 length: 11 residues. CDR3 amino acids: CSARIFSEQFF. DNA of the CDR3: TGCAGTGCTAGAATATTTAGTGAGCAGTTCTTC.

The chain combines TRBV7-2 with TRBJ2-1; D might be TRBD1 or TRBD2, each matching 5 bases. Per the germline V gene, CDR1 is SGHTA and CDR2 is FQGNSA. Trimming removed 10 bases from V and 9 bases from J, with 13 bases in between. The CDR3 has 11 amino acids. The chain's CDR3 is CATSRGGEQFF. The DNA for the CDR3 is TGTGCCACGTCCCGGGGCGGTGAGCAGTTCTTC.

The gene calls are TRBV10-2 and TRBJ1-5; D not certain. The CDR3 extends over 13 amino acids. The germline CDR1 and CDR2 sequences are WSHSY and SAAADI. The ends were cut back, 0 bases at V and 5 bases at J, with 5 bases in the middle. In nucleotides, the CDR3 is TGCGCCAGCAGTGAGTCGACGCATCAGCCCCAGCATTTT. Encoded protein: CASSESTHQPQHF.

The CDR3: CASSGPGGPYEQYF. CDR3 nucleotides: TGTGCCAGCAGTGGACCCGGAGGGCCCTACGAGCAGTACTTC. The rearrangement links TRBV2 to TRBJ2-7, with D possibly matching TRBD2 (6 bases). Trimming stripped 4 bases from V and 2 bases from J, with 12 bases between. The CDR3 runs 14 residues. Per the germline V gene, CDR1 is SNHLY and CDR2 is FYNNEI.

V usage is TRBV11-3 and J usage is TRBJ2-3; D gene unclear. V dropped 1 base and J dropped 0 bases, with 8 bases sitting between them. CDR3 length: 15 residues. Germline V gene lookup returns CDR1 SGHNT and CDR2 YENEEA. The CDR3 DNA is TGTGCCAGCAGCTTAGCTGAAGGGAGCACAGATACGCAGTATTTT. Its translation is CASSLAEGSTDTQYF.